Presented here are 10 T cell receptor beta chains from one specimen sequenced in a study of blood T cells in healthy people across ages (dated by TCRdb to the mid-2010s). Preparation of the library involved 5' RACE. The listed sequencing device is Illumina HiSeq 2500. The second PCR ran for about 6 to 12 cycles and used a J-beta primer mix along with a sample-barcoded 5' primer. TCRdb passed the public sequencing reads through fastp at Q25 and MiXCR, retaining productive beta sequences. Rows with a matching CDR3 protein are joined into one entry that keeps the most common DNA and genes. Recorded for this sample are approximately 1.5 million distinct CDR3 sequences; about 35% of them occurred a single time. The ten largest clones take up approximately 10% of the sample. The sequenced sample was blood. The receptors shown here come from a woman aged 25 to 45 in good health.

The chain recombines TRBV2 with TRBJ1-5; D not resolved. Trimming cost V 3 bases and J 0 bases, with 9 bases left between them. The CDR3 sequence is 15 residues long. The germline CDR1 and CDR2 sequences are SNHLY and FYNNEI. Here the CDR3 DNA reads TGTGCCAGCAGTGACGGGAAGAGTAGCAATCAGCCCCAGCATTTT. It yields the protein CASSDGKSSNQPQHF.

This chain uses TRBV3-1 with TRBJ1-5; a weak D match, TRBD1 (6 bases). The germline V gene has CDR1 LGHDT and CDR2 YNNKEL (reference sequence). V lost 1 base and J 5 bases, leaving 15 bases between the germline ends. The CDR3 is made up of 16 amino acids. CDR3 nucleotide sequence: TGTGCCAGCAGCCAAGGTGCAGGGGAGGAGTATCAGCCCCAGCATTTT. Its protein product is CASSQGAGEEYQPQHF.

This clonotype was detected a few times. The J gene is TRBJ1-5, the V gene TRBV15; no clear D. Germline V gene data show CDR1 as LNHNV and CDR2 as YYDKDF (reference sequence). The length of the CDR3 is 12 residues. Trimming left V 9 bases short and J 6 bases short, with 12 bases between. CDR3 sequence: CATRGGSQPQHF. The DNA for the CDR3 is TGTGCCACTCGAGGAGGATCTCAGCCCCAGCATTTT.

This clonotype was counted ten times or more. J is TRBJ2-7 and V is TRBV3-1, with D maybe TRBD2 (6 bases). The CDR3 covers 14 residues. Trimming cost V 0 bases and J 3 bases, with 9 bases left between them. Germline lookup yields CDR1 LGHDT and CDR2 YNNKEL (reference sequence). CDR3 region: CASSQDPDYYEQYF. Here the CDR3 DNA reads TGTGCCAGCAGCCAAGATCCGGACTACTACGAGCAGTACTTC.

Concerning this clonotype: Given a much more abundant clone one base away, this may be a read error. The genes are TRBV5-1 and TRBJ2-1; no definite D call. The germline V gene has CDR1 SGHRS and CDR2 YFSETQ. CDR3 size: 14 residues. The CDR3 sequence: CASGLNAIYNEQFF. The CDR3 bases are TGCGCCAGCGGCTTGAATGCGATCTACAATGAGCAGTTCTTC.

This clonotype was detected only a few times. The chain couples TRBV4-2 to TRBJ2-7; D gene ambiguous. Germline V gene sequence: CDR1 LGHNA, CDR2 YNFKEQ. This CDR3 has 16 residues. Trimming took off 0 bases at V and 0 bases at J, with 12 bases between the two ends. CDR3 sequence reads: CASSQDWLRNSYEQYF. The CDR3 DNA sequence: TGTGCCAGCAGCCAAGATTGGTTGCGGAACTCCTACGAGCAGTACTTC.

This clonotype was counted many times. V and J are TRBV12-3 or TRBV12-4 and TRBJ2-3; 10 nucleotides line up with TRBD2. The trim removed 6 bases at V and 1 base at J, leaving 4 bases unmatched. The CDR3 runs 15 residues. CDR3 in amino acids: CASSHTSGGTDTQYF. DNA of the CDR3: TGTGCCAGCAGCCATACTAGCGGGGGCACAGATACGCAGTATTTT.

V and J are TRBV2 and TRBJ1-2; D is undetermined. The V gene's germline CDR1 is SNHLY and CDR2 FYNNEI. V was cut by 6 bases and J by 4 bases, with 12 bases left in between. The CDR3 contains 13 residues. Here the CDR3 DNA reads TGTGCCAGCAGCGCGGTAGTCTCCTATGGCTACACCTTC. Its protein product is CASSAVVSYGYTF. Full variable domain (outside the CDR3, taken from reference TRBV2 and TRBJ1-2): EPEVTQTPSHQVTQMGQEVILRCVPISNHLYFYWYRQILGQKVEFLVSFYNNEISEKSEIFDDQFSVERPDGSNFTLKIRSTKLEDSAMYFCASSAVVSYGYTFGSGTRLTVV.

This clonotype was picked up one time. This could be a read error, since a much larger clone is one nucleotide away. The rearrangement uses TRBV12-3 or TRBV12-4 and TRBJ2-3, with TRBD2 identical over 7 bases. Trimming took 6 bases from V and 3 from J; bases not matched to a gene: 9. The CDR3 has 15 residues. The DNA of the CDR3 is TGTGCCAGCAGGAAGAGGGAGGGTCCTACAGATACGCAGTATTTT. Protein sequence: CASRKREGPTDTQYF.

The V call is TRBV5-6, the J call TRBJ1-1, with D possibly TRBD1 on 5 matching bases. Germline CDR1 and CDR2: SGHDT and YYEEEE. Trimming left V 4 bases short and J 1 base short, with 11 bases between. The CDR3 covers 14 residues. The DNA for the CDR3 is TGTGCCAGCAGCGAAACAACAGGGAACACTGAAGCTTTCTTT. Residues: CASSETTGNTEAFF.